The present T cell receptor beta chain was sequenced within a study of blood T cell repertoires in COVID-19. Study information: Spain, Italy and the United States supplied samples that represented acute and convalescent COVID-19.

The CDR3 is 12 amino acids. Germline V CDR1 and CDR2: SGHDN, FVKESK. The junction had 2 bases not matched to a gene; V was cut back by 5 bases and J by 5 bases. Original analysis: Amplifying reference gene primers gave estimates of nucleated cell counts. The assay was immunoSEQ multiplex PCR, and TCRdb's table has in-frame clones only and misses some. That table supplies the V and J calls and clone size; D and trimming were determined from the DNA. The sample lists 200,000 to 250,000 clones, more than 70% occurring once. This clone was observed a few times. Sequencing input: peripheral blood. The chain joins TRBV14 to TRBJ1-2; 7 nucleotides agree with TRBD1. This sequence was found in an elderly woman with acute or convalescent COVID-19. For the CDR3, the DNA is TGTGCCAGCAGCAGGGGACAGTATGGCTACACCTTC. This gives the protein CASSRGQYGYTF.